This is a list of T cell receptor beta chains from one sample in a study of blood T cells in healthy people across ages. TCRdb redid the calling of the 5' RACE reads with MiXCR, one entry per CDR3 protein. This table has 1.5 million to 2 million distinct CDR3 sequences, around half appearing once. Material for sequencing was blood. Every receptor here comes from a woman aged 40 to 55 in good health. Each CDR3 is given with its conserved first and last residue. D genes are given only for firm matches. The size entry is marked missing in some rows and otherwise reads once, few, many or a size class.

V gene	D gene	J gene	clone size	CDR3 length	CDR3 DNA	CDR3 protein
TRBV29-1	-	TRBJ2-4	-	14	TGCAGCGTTTGGGGAGAACTAGCCAAAAACATTCAGTACTTC	CSVWGELAKNIQYF
TRBV29-1	-	TRBJ1-4	few	15	TGCAGCGTTGAAGATGCCCAGGGGCGCGGGGAAAAACTGTTTTTT	CSVEDAQGRGEKLFF
TRBV20-1	TRBD2	TRBJ2-1	-	18	TGCAGTGCTAGAGATGAATGGGAGGGTTTAGGCTCCTACAATGAGCAGTTCTTC	CSARDEWEGLGSYNEQFF
TRBV7-9	-	TRBJ2-2	-	13	TGTGCCAGCAGCTCTGAGCTGTCCGGGGAGCTGTTTTTT	CASSSELSGELFF
TRBV6-2/TRBV6-3	-	TRBJ2-6	-	16	TGTGCCAGCAGTTACTCGGTCTACGGCGAAGCCAGCGTCCTGACTTTC	CASSYSVYGEASVLTF
TRBV6-6	-	TRBJ2-4	once	15	TGTGCCAGCAGTTCCGGGACTTCCGTAGGAAACATTCAGTACTTC	CASSSGTSVGNIQYF
TRBV5-4	TRBD1	TRBJ1-4	-	16	TGTGCCAGCAGCAACCCGACAGGGCCCTTGGGTGAAAAACTGTTTTTT	CASSNPTGPLGEKLFF
TRBV5-1	-	TRBJ2-1	few	13	TGCGCCAGCAGCACCGGGGACCTCGATGAGCAGTTCTTC	CASSTGDLDEQFF
TRBV4-2	TRBD2	TRBJ2-3	-	19	TGTGCCAGCAGCCAAGAAAAGGCTAGCGGGCAAATGATAAGGGATACGCAGTATTTT	CASSQEKASGQMIRDTQYF
TRBV12-3/TRBV12-4	TRBD2	TRBJ2-3	-	15	TGTGCCAGCAATGGACTAGCGGGGCTTTTAGATACGCAGTATTTT	CASNGLAGLLDTQYF
TRBV2	TRBD1	TRBJ1-2	-	14	TGTGCCAGCAGATATACAGGGGATTATCGCGGCTACACCTTC	CASRYTGDYRGYTF
TRBV7-2	-	TRBJ2-1	few	14	TGTGCCAGCAGCTTAGCGGGGGCACCGGGTGAGCAGTTCTTC	CASSLAGAPGEQFF
TRBV6-1	-	TRBJ2-7	-	15	TGTGCCAGCAGTGAATCAAGGGCAGGGATCTACGAGCAGTACTTC	CASSESRAGIYEQYF
TRBV20-1	-	TRBJ2-7	-	14	TGCAGTGCTGCCAATCCCCGGAGCACCTACGAGCAGTACTTC	CSAANPRSTYEQYF
TRBV2	TRBD2	TRBJ2-5	-	15	TGTGCCAGCAGAGGACCACTAGCGGGGGAAGAGACCCAGTACTTC	CASRGPLAGEETQYF
TRBV11-1	-	TRBJ2-5	-	14	TGTGCCAGCAGCACCCGGGAGTTTGGATTGGAGCAGTACTTC	CASSTREFGLEQYF
TRBV2	-	TRBJ2-3	few	14	TGTGCCAGCAGTGACGGGGGCCCATTCGATACGCAGTATTTT	CASSDGGPFDTQYF
TRBV6-2/TRBV6-3	-	TRBJ2-2	-	14	TGTGCCAGCAACCCAACTCAGGGTACCGGGGAGCTGTTTTTT	CASNPTQGTGELFF
TRBV6-6	-	TRBJ1-6	-	13	TGTGCCAGCACGTCGGACACCTATTCACCCCTCCACTTT	CASTSDTYSPLHF
TRBV7-2	TRBD2	TRBJ2-7	-	17	TGTGCCAGCAGCTTAAGGGGTAGTCTAGCGGGGGCCTACGAGCAGTACTTC	CASSLRGSLAGAYEQYF
TRBV18	-	TRBJ1-5	-	15	TGTGCCAGCTCACCCGAAGGGAGCGTCAATCAGCCCCAGCATTTT	CASSPEGSVNQPQHF
TRBV4-3	-	TRBJ2-5	-	14	TGCGCCAGCAGCCGCTCAGGGGAGTTGGAGACCCAGTACTTC	CASSRSGELETQYF
TRBV20-1	TRBD2	TRBJ2-1	-	15	TGCAGTGCTGAATTAGACGGGGGGACTTACAATGAGCAGTTCTTC	CSAELDGGTYNEQFF
TRBV5-1	TRBD1	TRBJ1-1	-	12	TGCGCCAGCAGGTACAGGGGTGGTGAAGCTTTCTTT	CASRYRGGEAFF
TRBV7-2	-	TRBJ2-7	-	13	TGTGCCAGCAGCGCTGGACGGCACTACGAGCAGTACTTC	CASSAGRHYEQYF
TRBV6-5	-	TRBJ2-3	-	12	TGTGCCAGCAGTCCGGGACTGGGAAAGCAGTATTTT	CASSPGLGKQYF
TRBV4-1	-	TRBJ2-7	few	13	TGCGCCAGCAGCCAAGTGCTAGCGTTCGAGCAGTACTTC	CASSQVLAFEQYF
TRBV27	-	TRBJ1-2	-	11	TGTGCCAGCGCAGGGAACTATGGCTACACCTTC	CASAGNYGYTF
TRBV29-1	-	TRBJ2-1	-	15	TGCAGCGTTGACGGGAGCCAGGGGCTCTACAATGAGCAGTTCTTC	CSVDGSQGLYNEQFF
TRBV29-1	-	TRBJ2-4	-	13	TGCAGCGTTGAAGGACCCAGGCGGAACATTCAGTACTTC	CSVEGPRRNIQYF
TRBV20-1	-	TRBJ2-4	few	14	TGCAGTGCTAGGGCGACACTAGCCAAAAACATTCAGTACTTC	CSARATLAKNIQYF